This T cell receptor beta chain is drawn from a study of CD8 T cells in ankylosing spondylitis. Study-level results: Disease-linked clones, CD8+, were relatively rare in peripheral blood.

TCRdb ran MiXCR on the 5' RACE reads and lists one entry per CDR3 protein. The table has 200,000 to 300,000 distinct CDR3 sequences, roughly 8.2% seen once. This clonotype came up many times. Its target is unknown. There are 13 residues in the CDR3. Looked up from germline, CDR1 is MNHNS and CDR2 is SASEGT. With 5 bases removed from V and 2 bases from J, the gap between germline ends came to 9 bases. The chain links TRBV6-1 to TRBJ1-2, with D unclear. Source material: blood, either unsorted or a sorted T cell fraction (not recorded which). The clonotype was recovered from a female donor with ankylosing spondylitis or in good health (not recorded which). The CDR3 DNA reads as TGTGCCAGCAGTCGTAGACGGAACTATGGCTACACCTTC. It specifies CASSRRRNYGYTF.